This T cell receptor (beta chain) emerged from a study of cytomegalovirus exposure and HLA in healthy donors (dated by TCRdb to 2016 to 2017). With respect to the entire study: An earlier analysis of roughly 500 of the donors reported about 300 Gb of sequence data and approximately 120 million unique TCR beta sequences obtained from about 179 million T cells. The study aimed to test whether cataloging public T cell receptors could reveal signatures of past pathogen exposure. An earlier analysis of around 580 of the donors used high-throughput TCR beta sequencing to judge whether each TCR beta V gene segment behaved as functional or pseudogenic. Using immunosequencing, the study profiled T cell repertoires from about 610 subjects and related those repertoires to cytomegalovirus serostatus. In the later analysis, no new phenotypic data were used to find candidate immune exposures; instead, reliance was placed on TCR beta sequences and their occurrence across donors. Typing coverage differed by locus: A, B, C, DRB1 and DQB1 were typed in roughly 620-640 donors, DQA1 in 500 to 550, DPA1 in 606, and DPB1 in 472. An early release that covered more than 550 HLA-typed donors contained approximately 300 gigabases of sequencing data and approximately 85 million unique TCR sequences. A later genetic analysis used genome-wide SNP genotypes for about 65% of the 666 donors, treating that subset as a discovery cohort. All discovery cohort repertoires had been generated using a single sequencing platform. A handful of DR-DQ haplotypes were treated as single units for association and clustering because of strong linkage in the cohort. In a later analysis, previously published TCR beta repertoires from 550 to 750 donors were re-analyzed and high-resolution HLA genotyping was added so that TCR occurrence patterns could be studied. Along with the approximately 700-subject first cohort, a separate validation cohort of over a hundred different subjects was used. On average, 235,054 unique TCR beta nucleotide sequences were sequenced per donor among 398 genotyped donors of the cohort, with about 17% of those sequences being non-productive. Among the roughly 390 genotyped donors, 81% belonged to the genetic ancestry cluster associated with self-reported Caucasian donors. HLA typing included class I and class II loci at four-digit resolution. Donor age, sex, ethnicity and CMV serostatus were compiled together with the repertoire data. To predict cytomegalovirus infection status, the study brought together high-throughput TCR immunosequencing, statistical association of individual TCRs with disease status, and machine learning.

Points on this clone: The clone's antigen remains unknown. Base qualities are not recorded, but no much larger clone differs from it by a single base.

The library relied on the immunoSEQ multiplex PCR assay. For the multiplex PCR, a mixture combining 60 forward primers for TCR Vbeta segments and 13 reverse primers for TCR Jbeta segments was used. A multiplex PCR assay on genomic DNA amplified the CDR3 region of rearranged TCR beta genes. The amplified TCR beta libraries were sequenced on the Illumina HiSeq System as 87-base-pair reads. From the authors' description of their analysis: Across the roughly 670 repertoires, a later analysis counted tens of millions of unique TCR beta chains, 9 million to 14 million of which were shared by at least two donors. To remove PCR and sequencing errors, raw reads were error-corrected and collapsed into unique sequences using a nearest-neighbor algorithm that merged closely related sequences. Alignment of CDR3 sequences to IMGT reference sequences was used to assign V, D and J gene segments. Each retained sequence needed at least a six-nucleotide match to both a V gene segment and a J gene segment. Rearrangements were called productive when the CDR3 lacked stop codons and stayed in frame with V and J; all others were non-productive. Following IMGT convention, CDR3 was defined as the stretch from the second conserved V-encoded cysteine to the conserved J-encoded phenylalanine. In an earlier analysis of more than 550 of the donors, sequences lacking an unambiguous match to a single V gene segment were excluded. An earlier analysis of about 600 of the donors called V segments functional above 56.7% productive rearrangements and segregating when the between-donor standard deviation exceeded 5%. A statistical classification framework was built to diagnose cytomegalovirus status from the catalog of TCR beta chain sequences. A later analysis assigned V and J genes by comparing TCR nucleotide sequences with IMGT/GENE-DB human TR gene sequences. The TCRdist pipeline was used in a later analysis to assign CDR3 sequences and most-parsimonious VDJ recombination scenarios. In a later analysis, each TCR beta chain was defined by its CDR3 amino acid sequence together with its V-gene family, and reads without a unique V-gene family were excluded. As a way to deal with suspected cross-contamination and a sequencing artifact, a later analysis dropped hundreds of nucleotide sequences that were highly shared and had low generation probability. A later analysis calculated a clonal expansion index for each public chain from normalized within-repertoire ranks of inferred template counts. A later analysis computed generation probabilities with a VDJ recombination model fitted to out-of-frame rearrangements, and checked the results against IGoR. In a later analysis, TCR-TCR, TCR-HLA and TCR-CMV co-occurrence was scored with hypergeometric tests, and a repertoire-size bias correction was applied to TCR pairs. To estimate false discovery rates, a later analysis permuted the HLA or CMV assignments 20 times. In a later analysis, co-occurring TCRs were grouped using DBSCAN, and TCRdist sequence similarity was added for clustering within HLA-allele-positive subsets. Repertoires with fewer than 30,000 or more than 120,000 public chains, plus five repertoires with anomalous nucleotide sharing, were excluded from co-occurrence clustering. TCRdb took this table from immuneACCESS and kept in-frame rearrangements with V and J called. Such tables lack part of the clones; where checked against another copy, unresolved V genes explain under half of the gap, and the rest is unexplained. V, J and clone size are those of that table, while D and trimming were read from the DNA. The sample yields 150,000 to 200,000 clones; more than 70% were counted once. Around 11% of the sample lies in the top ten.

The paper as a whole reports these results and caveats: A total of about 180 TCR beta chains were listed by the study as associated with cytomegalovirus. Linkage disequilibrium might explain the correlated functional status among segregating V segments, but an unknown experimental factor could not be ruled out. Most TCR sequences were seen in very few donors, while some public TCRs were found in many individuals. Sequencing depth was assumed to be roughly uniform across donors in the presence/absence analyses, though that assumption may not hold. In a later analysis, several top co-occurrence clusters were reported to appear linked to parvovirus B19, influenza, CMV and Epstein-Barr virus. It was suggested by the authors that the approach could potentially be generalized to other disease states and immunological phenotypes. In both the original and validation cohorts, the classifier was reported to diagnose cytomegalovirus status with high specificity and sensitivity. According to a later analysis, most CMV-associated TCR beta chains appeared to be HLA-restricted, and the HLA associations seemed to be driven largely by CMV exposure. Compared with equally common non-associated chains, HLA-associated TCR beta chains in a later analysis were more clonally expanded and had lower generation probabilities. Broadly in line with IMGT annotations, most TCR beta V segments showed up in productive rearrangements about 87% or about 30% of the time in an earlier analysis of 450 to 750 of the donors. Three of the identified cytomegalovirus-associated TCR beta chains were confirmed in vitro to be specific for cytomegalovirus antigens. A later analysis found that TCR association rates varied across HLA loci, with DRB1 alleles showing the most associated TCRs and HLA-C alleles the fewest. Because counts were too low, seventeen rarely observed V segments, including chromosome 9 orphons, were excluded from the earlier analysis of under 650 of the donors. CMV serostatus was the only immune exposure information available for the cohort. At a false discovery rate of 0.05, a later analysis linked fewer than 20,000 TCR beta sequences to specific HLA alleles. Because HLA typing was missing for some donors at each locus, association tests included only the typed subset. The sequencing pipeline was judged likely to have produced a cluster of highly shared sequence variants as a technical artifact. A further reported finding was that TCR beta sequences accurately predicted the HLA-A and HLA-B alleles for most subjects in the first cohort. Compared with the 666-donor mean, donors in an Asian-associated ancestry cluster had fewer N-insertions in productive TCRs, according to a later genetic analysis. Strong co-occurrence of HLA alleles, especially DR and DQ, made assigning TCR associations to individual alleles difficult. In a later genetic analysis, a missense DCLRE1C variant was associated with V-gene and J-gene trimming of TCR beta chains, and the association was replicated in an independent cohort. The cohort was sequenced for TCR beta chains only, and without alpha or paired-chain data the features that could be detected were limited.

In total, fewer than 750 healthy bone marrow donors made up the cohort. At the time of sampling, every cohort member was nominally healthy, though immune exposures that went unrecorded were likely present. The donor was CMV seropositive and belonged to the group of 250 to 300 seropositive cohort members. Each donor provided a peripheral blood sample, and peripheral blood mononuclear cells were used for TCR beta sequencing. Genomic DNA was extracted from the blood cell samples with the Qiagen DNeasy Blood Extraction Kit. The TCR sequence derives from a man aged 18 to 29 in good health and CMV-seropositive. Sequences were obtained from PBMCs.

The CDR3 loop reads CASSYSPTDSNQPQHF. DNA sequence: TGTGCCAGCAGTTACTCCCCGACAGATAGCAATCAGCCCCAGCATTTT. This receptor chain uses TRBV6-6 and TRBJ1-5; a weak D assignment points to TRBD1 (5 bases agree). The V end loses 0 bases and the J end loses 0 bases, and a stretch of 9 bases separates them. The CDR3 contains 16 residues, cysteine and phenylalanine counted. The only DNA kept is the CDR3, 48 bases in frame from the first base. The germline V gene (reference sequence) yields MNHNY for CDR1 and SVGAGI for CDR2.